This paragraph reports one TCR beta chain. The authors' processing: Estimation of nucleated cell counts relied on the amplification of reference gene primers. Clones were read by immunoSEQ multiplex PCR, and TCRdb kept only the in-frame ones, dropping some. That table furnishes V, J and clone size, whereas the DNA furnished D and trimming. The sample contains more than 150,000 clones, about 85% of which appear only once. The CDR3 length is 13 residues. V lost 6 bases to trimming and J lost 7 bases; unmatched junction nucleotides: 6. CDR1 and CDR2 from the germline V gene are LNHDA and SQIVND (reference sequence). The sample is drawn from a study of blood T cell repertoires in COVID-19. Study at large: Researchers got acute and convalescent COVID-19 samples from the United States, Italy and Spain. T cells, B-cell-depleted T cells, or PBMCs provided the cDNA or gDNA that served as material.

The V gene is TRBV19, the J gene TRBJ1-5; 7 positions agree with TRBD1. This TCR was sampled from a woman between 70 and 85 years old with acute or convalescent COVID-19. The source material was peripheral blood. This CDR3 reads CASRSGTEQPQHF. In nucleotides, the CDR3 is TGTGCCAGTAGGTCCGGGACAGAACAGCCCCAGCATTTT.